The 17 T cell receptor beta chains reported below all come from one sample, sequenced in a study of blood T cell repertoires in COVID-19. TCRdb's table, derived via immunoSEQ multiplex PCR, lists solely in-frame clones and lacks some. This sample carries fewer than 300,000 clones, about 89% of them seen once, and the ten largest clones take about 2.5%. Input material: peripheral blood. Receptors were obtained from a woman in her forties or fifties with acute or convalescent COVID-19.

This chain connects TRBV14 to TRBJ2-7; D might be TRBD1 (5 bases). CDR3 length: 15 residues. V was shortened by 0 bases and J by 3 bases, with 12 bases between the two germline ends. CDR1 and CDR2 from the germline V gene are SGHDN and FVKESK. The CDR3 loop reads CASSQEAGIYYEQYF. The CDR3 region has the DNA TGTGCCAGCAGCCAAGAAGCAGGGATTTACTACGAGCAGTACTTC.

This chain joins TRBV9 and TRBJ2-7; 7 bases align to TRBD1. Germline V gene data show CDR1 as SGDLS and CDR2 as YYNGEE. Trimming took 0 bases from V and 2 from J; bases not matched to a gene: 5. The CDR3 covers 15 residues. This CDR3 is CASSVETGTTYEQYF. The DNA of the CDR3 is TGTGCCAGCAGCGTAGAGACAGGGACGACCTACGAGCAGTACTTC.

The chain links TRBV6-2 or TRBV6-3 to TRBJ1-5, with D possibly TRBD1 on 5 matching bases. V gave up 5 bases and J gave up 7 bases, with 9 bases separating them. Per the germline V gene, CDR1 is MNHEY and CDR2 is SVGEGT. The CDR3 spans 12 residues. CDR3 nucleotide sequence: TGTGCCAGCAGTCACCGACAGCAGCCCCAGCATTTT. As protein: CASSHRQQPQHF.

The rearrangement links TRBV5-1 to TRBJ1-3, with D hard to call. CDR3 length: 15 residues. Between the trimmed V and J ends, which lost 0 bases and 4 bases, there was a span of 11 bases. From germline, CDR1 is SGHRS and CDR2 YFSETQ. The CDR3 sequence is CASSLGELGGNTIYF. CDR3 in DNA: TGCGCCAGCAGCTTGGGGGAGTTGGGCGGAAACACCATATATTTT.

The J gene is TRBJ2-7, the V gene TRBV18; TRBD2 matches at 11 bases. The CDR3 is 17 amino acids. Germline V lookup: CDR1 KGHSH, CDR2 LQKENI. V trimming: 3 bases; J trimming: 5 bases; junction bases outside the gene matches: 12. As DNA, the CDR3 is TGTGCCAGCTCACCTCCATCCCGACTAGCGGGACGCCACGAGCAGTACTTC. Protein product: CASSPPSRLAGRHEQYF.

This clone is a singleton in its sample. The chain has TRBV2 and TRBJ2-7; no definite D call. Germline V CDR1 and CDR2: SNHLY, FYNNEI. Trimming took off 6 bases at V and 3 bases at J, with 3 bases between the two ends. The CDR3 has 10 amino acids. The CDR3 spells CASRRYEQYF. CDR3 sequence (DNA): TGTGCCAGCAGGCGCTACGAGCAGTACTTC.

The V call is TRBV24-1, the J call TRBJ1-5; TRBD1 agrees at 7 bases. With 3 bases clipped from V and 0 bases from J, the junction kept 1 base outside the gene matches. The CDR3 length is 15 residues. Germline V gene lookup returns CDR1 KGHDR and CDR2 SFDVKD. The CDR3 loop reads CATSDTGDSNQPQHF. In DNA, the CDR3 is TGTGCCACCAGTGATACAGGGGATAGCAATCAGCCCCAGCATTTT.

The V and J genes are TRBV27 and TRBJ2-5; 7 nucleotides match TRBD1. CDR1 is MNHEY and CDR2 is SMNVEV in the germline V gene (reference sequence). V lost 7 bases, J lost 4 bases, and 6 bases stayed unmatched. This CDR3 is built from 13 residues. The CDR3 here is CASNNRDRETQYF. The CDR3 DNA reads TGTGCCAGCAACAATCGGGACAGAGAGACCCAGTACTTC.

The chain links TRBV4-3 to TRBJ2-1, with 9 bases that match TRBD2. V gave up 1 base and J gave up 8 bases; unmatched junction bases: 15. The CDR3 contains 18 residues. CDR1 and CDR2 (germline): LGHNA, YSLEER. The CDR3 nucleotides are TGCGCCAGCAGCCAAGTCCAGTCTAGCGGGACCAATAGCGATGAGCAGTTCTTC. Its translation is CASSQVQSSGTNSDEQFF.

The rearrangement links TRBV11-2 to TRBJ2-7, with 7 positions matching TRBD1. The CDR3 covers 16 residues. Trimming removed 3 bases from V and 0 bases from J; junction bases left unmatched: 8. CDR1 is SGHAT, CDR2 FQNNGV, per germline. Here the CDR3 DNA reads TGTGCCAGCAGCTTTTCAGACAGGGCGAGCTCCTACGAGCAGTACTTC. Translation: CASSFSDRASSYEQYF.

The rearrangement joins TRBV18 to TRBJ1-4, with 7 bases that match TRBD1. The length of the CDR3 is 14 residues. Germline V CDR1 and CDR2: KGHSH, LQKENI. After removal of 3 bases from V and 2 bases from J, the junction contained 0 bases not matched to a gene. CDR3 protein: CASSPDRTNEKLFF. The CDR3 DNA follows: TGTGCCAGCTCACCGGACAGGACTAATGAAAAACTGTTTTTT.

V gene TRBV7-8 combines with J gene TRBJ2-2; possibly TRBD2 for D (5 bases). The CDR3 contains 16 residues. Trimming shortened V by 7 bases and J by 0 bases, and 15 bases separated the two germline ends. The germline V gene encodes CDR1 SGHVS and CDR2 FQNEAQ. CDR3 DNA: TGTGCCAGCATGAAAGCGGTCAGAGCGAACACCGGGGAGCTGTTTTTT. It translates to CASMKAVRANTGELFF.

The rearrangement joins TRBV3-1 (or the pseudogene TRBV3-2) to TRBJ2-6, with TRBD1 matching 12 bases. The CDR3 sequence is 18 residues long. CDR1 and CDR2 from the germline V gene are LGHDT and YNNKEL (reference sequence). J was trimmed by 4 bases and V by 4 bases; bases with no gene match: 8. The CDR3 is CASSPWDRGPGGANVLTF. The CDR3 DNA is TGTGCCAGCAGCCCCTGGGACAGGGGGCCGGGAGGGGCCAACGTCCTGACTTTC.

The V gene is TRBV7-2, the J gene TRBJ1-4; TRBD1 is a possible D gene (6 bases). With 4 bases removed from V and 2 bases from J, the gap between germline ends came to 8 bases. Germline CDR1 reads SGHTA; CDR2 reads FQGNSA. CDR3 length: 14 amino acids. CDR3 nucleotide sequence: TGTGCCAGCAGCTGGCAGGGGACTAATGAAAAACTGTTTTTT. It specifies CASSWQGTNEKLFF.

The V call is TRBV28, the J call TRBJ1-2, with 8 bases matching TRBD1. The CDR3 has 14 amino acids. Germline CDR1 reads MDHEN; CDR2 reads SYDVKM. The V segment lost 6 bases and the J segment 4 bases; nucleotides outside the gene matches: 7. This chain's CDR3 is CASSRQGYGYGYTF. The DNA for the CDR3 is TGTGCCAGCAGCCGACAGGGGTACGGCTATGGCTACACCTTC.

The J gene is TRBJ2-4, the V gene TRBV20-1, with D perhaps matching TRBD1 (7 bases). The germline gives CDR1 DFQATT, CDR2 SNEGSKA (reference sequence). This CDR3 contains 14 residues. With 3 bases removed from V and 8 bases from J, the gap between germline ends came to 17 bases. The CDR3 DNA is TGCAGTGCTAGTGGAGGGGGCTCCTCGGACATTCAGTACTTC. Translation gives CSASGGGSSDIQYF.

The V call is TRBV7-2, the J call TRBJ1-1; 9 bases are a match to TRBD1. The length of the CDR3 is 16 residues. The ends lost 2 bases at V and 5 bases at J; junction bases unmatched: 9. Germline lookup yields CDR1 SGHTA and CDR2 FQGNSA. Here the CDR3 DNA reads TGTGCCAGCAGCTTAACAGGGGGCGCAACTGGTACTGAAGCTTTCTTT. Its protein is CASSLTGGATGTEAFF.